This TCR beta chain stems from a study of blood T cell repertoires in COVID-19. In the study overall: Acute and convalescent COVID-19 samples came from the United States, Italy and Spain. PBMCs, B-cell-depleted T cells, or T cells were the source of the cDNA or gDNA that made up the material.

Original data processing: From reference gene primer amplification, estimates of nucleated cell counts were derived. Generated by immunoSEQ multiplex PCR, the TCRdb table keeps only in-frame clones and is missing some. The DNA gave D and trimming, while V, J and clone size come from that table. Among 250,000 or so clones listed, approximately 90% were seen once. CDR1 is MNHEY, CDR2 SVGAGI, per germline. J was trimmed by 4 bases and V by 8 bases; bases with no gene match: 7. The CDR3 sequence is 13 residues long. This chain links TRBV6-5 with TRBJ2-7; 8 nucleotides line up with TRBD1. The clonotype was recovered from a woman in her 40s who had recovered from COVID-19. The sample was peripheral blood. CDR3 sequence reads: CASYPGGAYEQYF. The CDR3 DNA sequence: TGTGCCAGCTACCCAGGGGGCGCGTACGAGCAGTACTTC.